This T cell receptor beta chain was identified during a study of T cell repertoires in cytomegalovirus infection. TCRdb passed the reads through MiXCR, listing each CDR3 protein once. The sample lists 550,000 to 850,000 distinct CDR3 sequences; roughly 33% were seen once. As regards this clonotype: Its antigen is unidentified.

This CDR3 has 14 residues. Germline V gene data show CDR1 as SGHAT and CDR2 as FQNNGV. Trimming cost V 5 bases and J 1 base, with 9 bases left between them. Whole-study findings and limits: Across the ex vivo response, the dominant clonotypes were HLA-C-restricted CMV-specific TCR beta clonotypes.

Material: cultured PBMCs, obtained from culture after CMV antigen stimulation. The chain is built from TRBV11-2 and TRBJ1-3; D gene ambiguous. This clonotype originated in a human donor in good health (CMV status not recorded). Some clones in this sample may be carry-over from other donors' samples. CDR3 sequence reads: CASSQQTSGNTIYF. DNA for the CDR3: TGTGCCAGCAGCCAGCAGACTTCTGGAAACACCATATATTTT.